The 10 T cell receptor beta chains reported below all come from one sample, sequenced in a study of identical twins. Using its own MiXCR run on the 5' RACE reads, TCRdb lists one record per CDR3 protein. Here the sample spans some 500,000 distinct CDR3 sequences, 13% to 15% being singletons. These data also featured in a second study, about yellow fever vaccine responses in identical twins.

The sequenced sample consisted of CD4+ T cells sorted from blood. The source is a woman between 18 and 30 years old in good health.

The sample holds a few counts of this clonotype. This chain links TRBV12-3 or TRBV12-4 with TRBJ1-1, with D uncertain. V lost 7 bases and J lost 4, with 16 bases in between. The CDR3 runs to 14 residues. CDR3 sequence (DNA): TGTGCCAGCATGACACGGGCGCAGAGCACTGAAGCTTTCTTT. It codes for CASMTRAQSTEAFF.

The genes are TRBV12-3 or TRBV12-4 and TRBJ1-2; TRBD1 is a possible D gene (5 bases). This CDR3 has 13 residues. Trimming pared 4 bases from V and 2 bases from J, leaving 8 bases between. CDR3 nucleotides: TGTGCCAGCAGTTCCAGGGAAAACTATGGCTACACCTTC. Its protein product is CASSSRENYGYTF.

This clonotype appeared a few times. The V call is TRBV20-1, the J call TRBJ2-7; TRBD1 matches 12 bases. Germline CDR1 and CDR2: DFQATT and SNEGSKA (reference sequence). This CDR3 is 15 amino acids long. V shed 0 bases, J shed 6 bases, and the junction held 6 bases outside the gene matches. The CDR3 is CSARDYVGQGAEQYF. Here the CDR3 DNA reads TGCAGTGCTAGAGATTATGTGGGACAGGGGGCCGAGCAGTACTTC.

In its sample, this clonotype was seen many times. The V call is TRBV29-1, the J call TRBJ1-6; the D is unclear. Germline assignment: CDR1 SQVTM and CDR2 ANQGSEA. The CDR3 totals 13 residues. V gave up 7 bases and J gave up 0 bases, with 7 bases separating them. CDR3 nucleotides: TGCAGCGCCCGGAGCTCCTATAATTCACCCCTCCACTTT. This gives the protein CSARSSYNSPLHF.

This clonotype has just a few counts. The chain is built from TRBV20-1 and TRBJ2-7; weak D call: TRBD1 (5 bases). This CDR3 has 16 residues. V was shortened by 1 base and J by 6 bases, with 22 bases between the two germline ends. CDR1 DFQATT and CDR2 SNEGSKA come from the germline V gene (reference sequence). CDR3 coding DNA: TGCAGTGCTAGAGCAGCCCGGACAAAAAAGGATGGCGAGCAGTACTTC. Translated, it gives CSARAARTKKDGEQYF.

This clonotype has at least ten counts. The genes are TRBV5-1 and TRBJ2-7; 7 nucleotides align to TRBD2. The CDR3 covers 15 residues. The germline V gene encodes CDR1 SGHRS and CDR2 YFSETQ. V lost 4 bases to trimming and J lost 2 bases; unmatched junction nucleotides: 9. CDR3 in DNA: TGCGCCAGCAGCCTGGGGGGGACTAATCCCTACGAGCAGTACTTC. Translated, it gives CASSLGGTNPYEQYF.

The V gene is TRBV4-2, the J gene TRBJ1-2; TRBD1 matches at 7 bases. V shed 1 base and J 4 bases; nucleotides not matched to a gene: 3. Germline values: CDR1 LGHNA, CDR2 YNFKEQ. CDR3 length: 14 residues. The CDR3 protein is CASSQADRAYGYTF. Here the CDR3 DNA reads TGTGCCAGCAGCCAAGCAGACAGGGCCTATGGCTACACCTTC.

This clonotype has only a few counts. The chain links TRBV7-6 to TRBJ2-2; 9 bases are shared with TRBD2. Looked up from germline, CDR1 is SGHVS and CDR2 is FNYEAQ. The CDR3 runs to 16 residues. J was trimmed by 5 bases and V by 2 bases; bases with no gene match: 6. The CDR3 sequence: CASSLRLAGSTGELFF. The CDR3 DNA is TGTGCCAGCAGCTTACGTCTAGCGGGAAGTACCGGGGAGCTGTTTTTT.

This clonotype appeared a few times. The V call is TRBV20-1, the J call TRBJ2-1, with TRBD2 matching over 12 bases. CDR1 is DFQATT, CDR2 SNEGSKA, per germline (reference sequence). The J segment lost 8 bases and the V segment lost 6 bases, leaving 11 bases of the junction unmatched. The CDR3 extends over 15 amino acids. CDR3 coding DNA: TGCAGTGCCGACCACCTAGCGGGAGGGCCGCATGAGCAGTTCTTC. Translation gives CSADHLAGGPHEQFF.

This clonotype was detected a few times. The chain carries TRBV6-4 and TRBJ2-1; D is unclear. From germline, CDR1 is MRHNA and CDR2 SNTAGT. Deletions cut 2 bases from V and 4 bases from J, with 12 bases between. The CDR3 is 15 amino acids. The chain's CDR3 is CASSDTAGWYNEQFF. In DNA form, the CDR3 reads TGTGCCAGCAGTGACACCGCCGGTTGGTACAATGAGCAGTTCTTC.